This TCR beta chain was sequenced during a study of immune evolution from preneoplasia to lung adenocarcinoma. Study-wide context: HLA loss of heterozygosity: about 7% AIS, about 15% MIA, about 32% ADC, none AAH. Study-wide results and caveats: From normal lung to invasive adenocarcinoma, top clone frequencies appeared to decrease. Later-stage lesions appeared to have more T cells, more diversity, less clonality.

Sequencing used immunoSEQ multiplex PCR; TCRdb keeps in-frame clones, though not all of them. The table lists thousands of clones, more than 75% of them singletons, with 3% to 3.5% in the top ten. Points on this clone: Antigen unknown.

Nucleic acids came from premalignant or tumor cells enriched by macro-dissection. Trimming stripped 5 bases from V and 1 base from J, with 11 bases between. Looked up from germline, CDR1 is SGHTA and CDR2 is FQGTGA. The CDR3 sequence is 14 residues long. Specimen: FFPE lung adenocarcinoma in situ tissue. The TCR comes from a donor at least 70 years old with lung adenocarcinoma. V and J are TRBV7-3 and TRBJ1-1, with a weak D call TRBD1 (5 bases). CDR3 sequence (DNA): TGTGCCAGCAGCACCTCGGGGGGGAACACTGAAGCTTTCTTT. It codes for CASSTSGGNTEAFF.